This T cell receptor (beta chain) was captured by sequencing in a study of OX40 agonist ivuxolimab in advanced cancers. Overall study: Patients achieving partial responses numbered three: one hepatocellular carcinoma case and two cutaneous melanoma cases.

TCRdb's table, derived via immunoSEQ multiplex PCR, lists solely in-frame clones and lacks some. Of fewer than 65,000 clones listed, 65% to 90% are singletons. Points from the study as a whole: Clonal expansion was among the lowest in partial responders at 0.1-3.0 mg/kg, especially CD8+.

The CDR3 extends over 15 amino acids. The V end lost 5 bases, the J end lost 7 bases, and 18 bases lay between the germline ends. In germline, CDR1 is SGHTS, CDR2 YDEGEE. Remarks on this clone: Its antigen is unidentified.

This clonotype originated in an adult with an advanced solid tumor such as melanoma, head and neck, liver or kidney cancer. The rearrangement links TRBV5-8 to TRBJ2-2, with D tentatively TRBD1 (5 bases). Sample: CD4+ or CD8+ T cells sorted from blood, taken in a trial of the OX40 agonist ivuxolimab. The CDR3 DNA reads as TGTGCCAGCAGACTGGGGCCAGAAAGGAGCGGGGAGCTGTTTTTT. Translation: CASRLGPERSGELFF.